Presented here are 24 T cell receptor beta chains from one specimen sequenced in a study of T cells after posttransplantation cyclophosphamide. A marrow graft followed busulfan-fludarabine conditioning, with cyclophosphamide on days +3 and +4. TCRdb's table, derived via immunoSEQ multiplex PCR, lists solely in-frame clones and lacks some. The sample holds 10,000 to 15,000 clones, roughly 1.9% seen once. Sample: PBMCs, taken after allogeneic stem cell transplant with posttransplant cyclophosphamide. The receptor set was obtained from a male patient aged 25-45 years who received an allogeneic stem cell transplant from a related donor, was CMV-positive, and had no GVHD. A share of the T cells may be of graft donor origin.

V usage is TRBV28 and J usage is TRBJ1-6, with a possible D match to TRBD1 (6 bases). The V end was cut by 2 bases, the J end by 8 bases, with 19 bases between. Germline CDR1 MDHEN, CDR2 SYDVKM. The CDR3 is 17 amino acids. The CDR3 protein is CASSLLFFRGADSPLHF. The CDR3 coding sequence is TGTGCCAGCAGTTTACTCTTTTTCCGGGGGGCTGATTCACCCCTCCACTTT. Combining the CDR3 with reference TRBV28 and TRBJ1-6 gives the whole variable domain DVKVTQSSRYLVKRTGEKVFLECVQDMDHENMFWYRQDPGLGLRLIYFSYDVKMKEKGDIPEGYSVSREKKERFSLILESASTNQTSMYLCASSLLFFRGADSPLHFGNGTRLTVT.

In this sample, this clone turned up a few times. The chain links TRBV11-2 to TRBJ2-3; 8 bases line up with TRBD2. This CDR3 is 19 amino acids long. V trimming: 3 bases; J trimming: 1 base; junction bases outside the gene matches: 15. Germline V gene data show CDR1 as SGHAT and CDR2 as FQNNGV. The CDR3 reads CASSFSSGRRGWGTDTQYF. The CDR3 bases are TGTGCCAGCAGCTTTTCCAGCGGGAGACGGGGATGGGGCACAGATACGCAGTATTTT.

The V gene is TRBV18, the J gene TRBJ1-6; 7 positions match TRBD1. Germline V gene lookup returns CDR1 KGHSH and CDR2 LQKENI. The CDR3 extends over 15 amino acids. The V and J ends lost 2 bases and 6 bases, in that order; junction bases with no gene match: 4. The CDR3 DNA reads as TGTGCCAGCTCACCAGAGGGGGCAGGTAATTCACCCCTCCACTTT. This encodes CASSPEGAGNSPLHF.

In its sample, this clone ranks as medium-sized. The gene calls are TRBV27 and TRBJ1-2; 7 nucleotides align to TRBD1. Germline V gene data show CDR1 as MNHEY and CDR2 as SMNVEV (reference sequence). The CDR3 spans 15 residues. With V trimmed by 6 bases and J by 0 bases, 7 bases remained unmatched. The CDR3 spells CASSPYQGANYGYTF. For the CDR3, the DNA is TGTGCCAGCAGCCCCTACCAGGGGGCTAACTATGGCTACACCTTC.

The chain joins TRBV30 to TRBJ2-2; 10 positions agree with TRBD2. This CDR3 has 15 residues. In germline, CDR1 is GTSNPN, CDR2 SVGIG (reference sequence). V gave up 4 bases and J gave up 5 bases; unmatched junction bases: 7. CDR3 sequence: CAWIRTSGYTGELFF. The DNA for the CDR3 is TGTGCCTGGATCCGGACTAGCGGTTATACCGGGGAGCTGTTTTTT.

This clone has more than one count but fewer than ten. V usage is TRBV6-1 and J usage is TRBJ1-3; 7 bases agree with TRBD1. Trimming cost V 4 bases and J 0 bases; bases outside gene matches: 3. This CDR3 contains 15 residues. Germline assignment: CDR1 MNHNS and CDR2 SASEGT. The CDR3 spells CASSAGGSSGNTIYF. CDR3 sequence (DNA): TGTGCCAGCAGTGCAGGGGGTTCCTCTGGAAACACCATATATTTT.

The V call is TRBV7-2, the J call TRBJ2-3; the match to TRBD1 covers 7 bases. Germline CDR1 and CDR2: SGHTA and FQGNSA. This CDR3 spans 13 amino acids. Unmatched junction bases numbered 6, after V lost 5 bases and J lost 7 bases. In DNA form, the CDR3 reads TGTGCCAGCAGCGAACAGGGGTTAAATACGCAGTATTTT. Translated: CASSEQGLNTQYF.

This clone was recorded a few times. J is TRBJ1-1 and V is TRBV5-1; D uncertain. CDR3 size: 14 residues. The germline V gene encodes CDR1 SGHRS and CDR2 YFSETQ. V lost 0 bases, J lost 2 bases, and 8 bases lay in between. The CDR3 region has the DNA TGCGCCAGCAGCTTGGGACAAAGAAACACTGAAGCTTTCTTT. Amino acid sequence: CASSLGQRNTEAFF.

The sample holds a few counts of this clone. The CDR3 nucleotides read TGTGCCAGCAGCCGCGACACCTCCTACGAGCAGTACTTC. It yields the protein CASSRDTSYEQYF. The rearrangement links TRBV5-8 to TRBJ2-5; D gene uncertain. The DNA end lines up better with TRBJ2-7; the J call may be wrong. This CDR3 has 13 amino acids. Germline V CDR1 and CDR2: SGHTS, YDEGEE.

The CDR3 protein is CASSAGTGNSPLHF. The CDR3 nucleotides read TGTGCCAGCAGCGCTGGGACAGGGAATTCACCCCTCCACTTT. The chain has TRBV7-9 and TRBJ1-6, with 9 bases aligning to TRBD1. Losses at the gene ends were 5 bases for V and 7 bases for J; bases not matched to a gene: 3. CDR3 length equals 14 residues. Germline CDR1 reads SEHNR; CDR2 reads FQNEAQ (reference sequence).

V is TRBV19 and J is TRBJ2-1, with D perhaps matching TRBD2 (6 bases). The CDR3 has 15 residues. V lost 3 bases and J lost 2, with 11 bases in between. CDR1 and CDR2 (germline): LNHDA, SQIVND (reference sequence). The CDR3 is CASSIGSGTYNEQFF. The CDR3 coding sequence is TGTGCCAGTAGTATCGGTAGCGGCACCTACAATGAGCAGTTCTTC.

V usage is TRBV19 and J usage is TRBJ1-5; D may be TRBD1 (5 bases). The CDR3 sequence is 17 residues long. Germline V gene data show CDR1 as LNHDA and CDR2 as SQIVND (reference sequence). V shed 4 bases and J shed 0 bases, with 16 bases lying between them. CDR3 sequence: CASSKTSGEYSNQPQHF. The CDR3 DNA is TGTGCCAGTAGTAAAACCTCGGGGGAATATAGCAATCAGCCCCAGCATTTT.

This clone has a handful of counts. The chain is built from TRBV10-2 and TRBJ2-6; 8 nucleotides align to TRBD2. This CDR3 spans 16 amino acids. CDR1 is WSHSY, CDR2 SAAADI, per germline. Losses at the gene ends were 5 bases for V and 0 bases for J; bases not matched to a gene: 3. The CDR3 nucleotides read TGCGCCAGCAGTACTAGCGGTAGCTCTGGGGCCAACGTCCTGACTTTC. Protein sequence: CASSTSGSSGANVLTF.

The V and J genes are TRBV7-6 and TRBJ2-2; D is ambiguous. The CDR3 totals 12 residues. Germline V gene sequence: CDR1 SGHVS, CDR2 FNYEAQ. The V end lost 3 bases, the J end lost 5 bases, and 4 bases lay between the germline ends. This CDR3 reads CASSFPTGELFF. The CDR3 DNA reads TGTGCCAGCAGCTTCCCGACCGGGGAGCTGTTTTTT.

In nucleotides, the CDR3 is TGTGCCAGCAGCTTGGGGACTAGCCTTGAGCAGTTCTTC. Amino acids: CASSLGTSLEQFF. V is TRBV5-4 and J is TRBJ2-1, with 8 bases that match TRBD2. The CDR3 totals 13 residues. V shed 0 bases, J shed 9 bases, and the junction held 2 bases outside the gene matches. CDR1 is SGHNT and CDR2 is YYREEE in the germline V gene (reference sequence).

This clone was detected only a few times. This chain connects TRBV2 to TRBJ2-1, with 10 bases that match TRBD1. This CDR3 has 14 amino acids. V shed 9 bases, J shed 9 bases, and the junction held 11 bases outside the gene matches. CDR1 SNHLY and CDR2 FYNNEI come from the germline V gene. CDR3 bases: TGTGCCAGTACCTTCGACAGGGGGCAGGGTGAGCAGTTCTTC. The encoded protein is CASTFDRGQGEQFF.

This chain uses TRBV18 with TRBJ2-7; the match to TRBD1 covers 8 bases. Matching the DNA end better, TRBJ2-5 makes the J call doubtful. The CDR3 has 15 residues. Germline V gene sequence: CDR1 KGHSH, CDR2 LQKENI. CDR3 in amino acids: CASSLTGTGQETQYF. In nucleotides, the CDR3 is TGTGCCAGCTCACTAACCGGGACAGGACAAGAGACCCAGTACTTC.

This clone has only a few counts. The CDR3: CASSLGPGTSGHEQYF. The CDR3 DNA sequence: TGTGCCAGCAGCTTAGGTCCCGGGACTAGCGGACACGAGCAGTACTTC. This chain links TRBV7-2 with TRBJ2-7, with TRBD2 matching over 11 bases. Germline CDR1 reads SGHTA; CDR2 reads FQGNSA. After removal of 1 base from V and 5 bases from J, the junction contained 7 bases not matched to a gene. The CDR3 covers 16 residues.

This clone was detected only a few times. The chain employs TRBV6-5 and TRBJ2-2; 9 nucleotides line up with TRBD2. The V and J ends lost 7 bases and 2 bases, in that order; junction bases with no gene match: 2. The CDR3 is 14 amino acids. Germline V gives CDR1 MNHEY, CDR2 SVGAGI. CDR3 sequence: CASKLAGNTGELFF. The CDR3 DNA reads as TGTGCCAGCAAACTAGCGGGTAACACCGGGGAGCTGTTTTTT.

The chain joins TRBV6-5 to TRBJ2-2, with 7 bases identical to TRBD1. Germline trimming cut 6 bases from V and 6 bases from J; bases unmatched to any gene: 7. The CDR3 sequence is 14 residues long. The germline V gene encodes CDR1 MNHEY and CDR2 SVGAGI. The CDR3: CASRLYRGPGELFF. CDR3 sequence (DNA): TGTGCCAGCAGATTATACAGGGGCCCCGGGGAGCTGTTTTTT.

This chain uses TRBV9 with TRBJ2-2; D remains ambiguous. Trimming cost V 0 bases and J 1 base, with 7 bases left between them. Germline assignment: CDR1 SGDLS and CDR2 YYNGEE. The CDR3 has 15 amino acids. The CDR3 nucleotides read TGTGCCAGCAGCGTAGTGGAGAGGAACACCGGGGAGCTGTTTTTT. This gives the protein CASSVVERNTGELFF.

The chain joins TRBV5-1 to TRBJ1-2; no clear D. CDR3 length: 15 amino acids. V dropped 0 bases and J dropped 0 bases, with 9 bases sitting between them. Germline-derived CDR1 and CDR2 are SGHRS and YFSETQ. DNA of the CDR3: TGCGCCAGCAGCTTGGATCACACCGCTAACTATGGCTACACCTTC. Its protein product is CASSLDHTANYGYTF.

The chain employs TRBV13 and TRBJ1-6; D is perhaps TRBD1 (6 bases). CDR1 is PRHDT, CDR2 FYEKMQ, per germline (reference sequence). This CDR3 is built from 14 residues. The V gene lost 0 bases and the J gene lost 10 bases, with 10 bases spanning the gap. The CDR3: CASSLGGAGSPLHF. The CDR3 DNA reads TGTGCCAGCAGCTTAGGGGGGGCTGGGTCACCCCTCCACTTT.

V is TRBV28 and J is TRBJ1-1, with D hard to call. The CDR3 loop spans 13 amino acids. From germline, CDR1 is MDHEN and CDR2 SYDVKM. The V end lost 6 bases, the J end lost 0 bases, and 8 bases lay between the germline ends. The CDR3 sequence: CASRYQMNTEAFF. The CDR3 region has the DNA TGTGCCAGCAGATATCAGATGAACACTGAAGCTTTCTTT.